These 32 T cell receptor beta chains originate from one sample sequenced in a study of control samples from healthy donors and cancer patients (dated by TCRdb to 2018 to 2021). The library came from the immunoSEQ multiplex PCR assay. TCRdb provides this immuneACCESS table in a form limited to in-frame rearrangements. Some clones are lacking; in checked studies, under half of them reflect an unresolved V gene, and why the rest are absent is not known. Within this sample are 120,000 or so clones, with roughly 88% of them counted one time only. Approximately 3.7% of the sample goes to the ten largest clones. The source material was PBMCs. The source of these receptors is a woman in her fifties or sixties with lung cancer.

This sequence joins TRBV12-3 or TRBV12-4 and TRBJ1-2; D might be TRBD1 (6 bases). The CDR3 covers 13 residues. V was cut by 4 bases and J by 7 bases, with 13 bases left in between. CDR3 sequence: CASSSPQGVGYTF. The CDR3 DNA reads TGTGCCAGCAGTTCACCACAGGGAGTTGGCTACACCTTC.

The rearrangement joins TRBV4-1 to TRBJ2-2, with no clear D. V dropped 0 bases and J dropped 5 bases, with 7 bases sitting between them. Germline lookup yields CDR1 MGHRA and CDR2 YSYEKL. There are 14 residues in the CDR3. The CDR3 DNA reads TGCGCCAGCAGCCAAGAAAGCCATACCGGGGAGCTGTTTTTT. The encoded protein is CASSQESHTGELFF.

This rearrangement joins TRBV30 to TRBJ1-1; TRBD1 agrees at 9 bases. CDR3 length: 15 amino acids. The V gene end was trimmed by 2 bases and the J gene end by 4 bases; junction bases not matched to a gene: 8. CDR1 and CDR2 from the germline V gene are GTSNPN and SVGIG (reference sequence). The CDR3 is CAWSPDRGRGTEAFF. The CDR3 DNA reads as TGTGCCTGGAGTCCGGACAGGGGACGAGGCACTGAAGCTTTCTTT.

The chain carries TRBV12-3 or TRBV12-4 and TRBJ2-1, with a tentative D call TRBD1 (5 bases). The CDR3 extends over 11 amino acids. V was cut by 6 bases and J by 9 bases, with 9 bases left in between. The CDR3 region is CASRRQGEQFF. The CDR3 coding sequence is TGTGCCAGCAGACGCCAGGGTGAGCAGTTCTTC.

The chain combines TRBV7-3 with TRBJ1-1; tentatively, D is TRBD1 (6 bases). Trimming took 4 bases from V and 0 from J, leaving 12 bases between them. Looked up from germline, CDR1 is SGHTA and CDR2 is FQGTGA. This CDR3 comprises 15 residues. The CDR3 protein is CASSSTGPMNTEAFF. The CDR3 bases are TGTGCCAGCAGCTCAACAGGGCCTATGAACACTGAAGCTTTCTTT.

The genes are TRBV12-3 or TRBV12-4 and TRBJ1-2; D call uncertain. V was trimmed by 4 bases and J by 8 bases, leaving 11 bases between them. CDR3 size: 12 residues. Written as DNA, the CDR3 is TGTGCCAGCAGTTACGGCCCCGAGGGCTACACCTTC. This translates into CASSYGPEGYTF.

The chain links TRBV27 to TRBJ2-7, with 9 bases matching TRBD1. CDR1 is MNHEY and CDR2 is SMNVEV in the germline V gene (reference sequence). Germline trimming cut 3 bases from V and 6 bases from J; bases unmatched to any gene: 6. This CDR3 has 14 amino acids. The CDR3 here is CASSLGTGSSEQYF. CDR3 DNA: TGTGCCAGCAGTTTGGGGACAGGGAGTTCCGAGCAGTACTTC.

The gene calls are TRBV4-1 and TRBJ2-1; 7 bases map to TRBD2. With V trimmed by 0 bases and J by 5 bases, 7 bases remained unmatched. The CDR3 extends over 16 amino acids. The germline V gene encodes CDR1 MGHRA and CDR2 YSYEKL. The CDR3 loop is CASSQDRAGTNNEQFF. Written as DNA, the CDR3 is TGCGCCAGCAGCCAAGATCGGGCAGGGACTAACAATGAGCAGTTCTTC.

The chain has TRBV3-1 (or the pseudogene TRBV3-2) and TRBJ1-3; unclear D gene. V dropped 0 bases and J dropped 0 bases, with 6 bases sitting between them. Germline V gene sequence: CDR1 LGHDT, CDR2 YNNKEL (reference sequence). This CDR3 is 15 amino acids long. CDR3 coding DNA: TGTGCCAGCAGCCAAGAACAGAACTCTGGAAACACCATATATTTT. This translates into CASSQEQNSGNTIYF.

This chain uses TRBV11-2 with TRBJ1-2; D ambiguous. CDR1 and CDR2 from the germline V gene are SGHAT and FQNNGV. V lost 5 bases, J lost 8 bases, and 15 bases lay in between. This CDR3 comprises 13 residues. CDR3 bases: TGTGCCAGCAGCCGGGAACCCAGGAGCGGCTACACCTTC. This codes for CASSREPRSGYTF.

The chain recombines TRBV12-5 with TRBJ1-6; no firm D call. The germline V gene has CDR1 LGHNT and CDR2 FRNRAP. The V end was cut by 0 bases, the J end by 10 bases, with 4 bases between. CDR3 length: 12 residues. CDR3 amino acids: CASGLVGSPLHF. The CDR3 bases are TGTGCTAGTGGTTTGGTAGGCTCACCCCTCCACTTT.

The chain joins TRBV29-1 to TRBJ1-1; a weak D match, TRBD1 (5 bases). The CDR3 sequence is 12 residues long. V was trimmed by 5 bases and J by 1 base, leaving 8 bases between them. Germline V gene lookup returns CDR1 SQVTM and CDR2 ANQGSEA. CDR3 nucleotides: TGCAGCGTTAGGGACCCGAACACTGAAGCTTTCTTT. Protein: CSVRDPNTEAFF.

The chain has TRBV11-2 and TRBJ2-1; 15 nucleotides agree with TRBD2. V lost 5 bases and J lost 3; bases outside the gene matches: 8. The germline gives CDR1 SGHAT, CDR2 FQNNGV. CDR3 length: 18 amino acids. The CDR3 DNA is TGTGCCAGCAGCCTGGGGGGACTAGCGGGAGGAAACTACAATGAGCAGTTCTTC. Translation: CASSLGGLAGGNYNEQFF.

The J gene is TRBJ1-2, the V gene TRBV7-2; 8 nucleotides match TRBD1. This CDR3 is built from 16 residues. After removal of 4 bases from V and 4 bases from J, the junction contained 11 bases not matched to a gene. Germline-derived CDR1 and CDR2 are SGHTA and FQGNSA. CDR3 sequence reads: CASSSGTGVSPYGYTF. CDR3 DNA sequence: TGTGCCAGCAGCTCCGGGACAGGTGTCTCCCCCTATGGCTACACCTTC.

The chain links TRBV4-1 to TRBJ2-3, with 9 bases that match TRBD2. The CDR3 spans 18 residues. V trimming: 0 bases; J trimming: 4 bases; junction bases outside the gene matches: 11. Germline V gene sequence: CDR1 MGHRA, CDR2 YSYEKL. This chain's CDR3 is CASSQEYVLAGDPDTQYF. The CDR3 bases are TGCGCCAGCAGCCAAGAGTATGTCTTAGCGGGAGACCCAGATACGCAGTATTTT.

The chain joins TRBV30 to TRBJ2-1; D is ambiguous. There are 14 residues in the CDR3. The germline gives CDR1 GTSNPN, CDR2 SVGIG (reference sequence). Trimming left V 1 base short and J 2 bases short, with 9 bases between. Here the CDR3 reads CAWSGTLAYNEQFF. CDR3 DNA: TGTGCCTGGAGTGGTACCCTTGCCTACAATGAGCAGTTCTTC. Full variable domain (rest looked up from reference TRBV30 and TRBJ2-1): SQTIHQWPATLVQPVGSPLSLECTVEGTSNPNLYWYRQAAGRGLQLLFYSVGIGQISSEVPQNLSASRPQDRQFILSSKKLLLSDSGFYLCAWSGTLAYNEQFFGPGTRLTVL.

J is TRBJ1-2 and V is TRBV5-1; unclear D gene. Trimming left V 6 bases short and J 6 bases short, with 12 bases between. From germline, CDR1 is SGHRS and CDR2 YFSETQ. This CDR3 spans 12 amino acids. Here the CDR3 reads CASTDESDGYTF. CDR3 nucleotide sequence: TGCGCCAGCACGGACGAGAGTGATGGCTACACCTTC.

The table lists this clone with a count of one. V is TRBV28 and J is TRBJ2-1; 7 nucleotides align to TRBD1. The germline gives CDR1 MDHEN, CDR2 SYDVKM. With V trimmed by 6 bases and J by 12 bases, 29 bases remained unmatched. CDR3 length: 19 residues. The CDR3 bases are TGTGCCAGCAGACCGGTCAGGGCTACAAAGTTCAGGGGGTTGGAAGGGCAGTTCTTC. This sequence encodes CASRPVRATKFRGLEGQFF.

This sequence joins TRBV2 and TRBJ1-1; D is possibly TRBD1 (6 bases). With 5 bases removed from V and 5 bases from J, the gap between germline ends came to 24 bases. Germline V gene data show CDR1 as SNHLY and CDR2 as FYNNEI. The CDR3 runs to 17 residues. The CDR3 DNA reads as TGTGCCAGCAGTCAAGATATTAACAGGGCAGGTCGAACTGAAGCTTTCTTT. It encodes CASSQDINRAGRTEAFF.

The chain carries TRBV7-8 and TRBJ1-1; no firm D call. This CDR3 is built from 13 residues. The V gene lost 5 bases and the J gene lost 1 base, with 8 bases spanning the gap. The germline V gene has CDR1 SGHVS and CDR2 FQNEAQ. Here the CDR3 DNA reads TGTGCCAGCAGCCGGCAGGCGAACACTGAAGCTTTCTTT. This gives the protein CASSRQANTEAFF. The full variable domain, its missing parts supplied by reference TRBV7-8 and TRBJ1-1, is GAGVSQSPRYKVAKRGQDVALRCDPISGHVSLFWYQQALGQGPEFLTYFQNEAQLDKSGLPSDRFFAERPEGSVSTLKIQRTQQEDSAVYLCASSRQANTEAFFGQGTRLTVV.

The chain uses TRBV3-1 (or the pseudogene TRBV3-2) and TRBJ2-2; tentatively, D is TRBD2 (7 bases). This CDR3 spans 15 amino acids. The germline V gene has CDR1 LGHDT and CDR2 YNNKEL (reference sequence). Trimming pared 4 bases from V and 5 bases from J, leaving 14 bases between. DNA of the CDR3: TGTGCCAGCAGCCGGGGGGGGGCGCGGACCGGGGAGCTGTTTTTT. This gives the protein CASSRGGARTGELFF.

This clone turned up a few times. The chain joins TRBV19 to TRBJ1-4, with 9 bases matching TRBD1. Germline-derived CDR1 and CDR2 are LNHDA and SQIVND (reference sequence). CDR3 length: 16 residues. V shed 0 bases and J 7 bases; nucleotides not matched to a gene: 6. The CDR3 nucleotides read TGTGCCAGTAGTATAGATCGAACAGGGGGCTCTGAAAAACTGTTTTTT. Translation: CASSIDRTGGSEKLFF.

The chain recombines TRBV29-1 with TRBJ1-2, with no clear D. CDR1 and CDR2 from the germline V gene are SQVTM and ANQGSEA. CDR3 length: 12 residues. The V gene lost 6 bases and the J gene lost 8 bases, with 16 bases spanning the gap. CDR3 residues: CSVQSLREGYTF. The CDR3, as DNA: TGCAGCGTCCAATCCCTGAGGGAGGGCTACACCTTC.

The J gene is TRBJ2-7, the V gene TRBV6-5; TRBD1 matches at 8 bases. The CDR3 consists of 15 residues. Germline V gives CDR1 MNHEY, CDR2 SVGAGI. Unmatched junction bases numbered 9, after V lost 5 bases and J lost 3 bases. CDR3: CASSPIQGVNYEQYF. For the CDR3, the DNA is TGTGCCAGCAGTCCAATACAGGGGGTTAACTACGAGCAGTACTTC.

The chain links TRBV3-1 (or the pseudogene TRBV3-2) to TRBJ2-5, with 7 bases aligning to TRBD1. The V gene end was trimmed by 3 bases and the J gene end by 5 bases; junction bases not matched to a gene: 12. The CDR3 has 16 residues. The germline gives CDR1 LGHDT, CDR2 YNNKEL (reference sequence). The CDR3 coding sequence is TGTGCCAGCAGCCACTTGGACAGGTTCTTAGGGGAGACCCAGTACTTC. Residues: CASSHLDRFLGETQYF.

The chain carries TRBV6-5 and TRBJ1-2, with 8 positions matching TRBD1. The V and J ends lost 4 bases and 4 bases, in that order; junction bases with no gene match: 5. The germline CDR1 and CDR2 sequences are MNHEY and SVGAGI. The CDR3 is made up of 14 amino acids. This chain's CDR3 is CASSSDRASYGYTF. The CDR3 region has the DNA TGTGCCAGCAGTTCGGACAGGGCGTCCTATGGCTACACCTTC.

The J gene is TRBJ1-1, the V gene TRBV27, with D possibly TRBD1 on 6 matching bases. V was pared by 2 bases and J by 11 bases, with 15 bases between. The CDR3 consists of 13 residues. Germline V gene lookup returns CDR1 MNHEY and CDR2 SMNVEV (reference sequence). For the CDR3, the DNA is TGTGCCAGCAGTTTAAGGGCGGCAGGGGAGGCTTTCTTT. This translates into CASSLRAAGEAFF.

The sample holds a few counts of this clone. The rearrangement uses TRBV7-3 and TRBJ2-3, with a tentative D call TRBD2 (5 bases). This CDR3 is built from 15 residues. Germline-derived CDR1 and CDR2 are SGHTA and FQGTGA. V lost 4 bases to trimming and J lost 5 bases, with 16 bases between them. Here the CDR3 DNA reads TGTGCCAGCAGCTCGGACCGTCGGGCGGGAGATACGCAGTATTTT. Protein: CASSSDRRAGDTQYF.

This clone came up once. CDR3 DNA sequence: TGTGCCAGCAGCCGATCGGGGGGAAATTCACCCCTCCACTTT. Encoded protein: CASSRSGGNSPLHF. V and J are TRBV3-1 (or the pseudogene TRBV3-2) and TRBJ1-6; tentative D call: TRBD1 (5 bases). The germline V gene encodes CDR1 LGHDT and CDR2 YNNKEL (reference sequence). This CDR3 is built from 14 residues. The V end was cut by 4 bases, the J end by 7 bases, with 11 bases between.

This chain uses TRBV5-4 with TRBJ2-7, with D possibly called TRBD1 or TRBD2 (5 bases each). Germline assignment: CDR1 SGHNT and CDR2 YYREEE (reference sequence). CDR3 length: 14 amino acids. V gave up 0 bases and J gave up 4 bases, with 11 bases separating them. The CDR3 here is CASSLAGLRYEQYF. The CDR3 DNA reads as TGTGCCAGCAGCTTGGCGGGGCTGCGGTACGAGCAGTACTTC. Supplemented by reference TRBV5-4 and TRBJ2-7, the full variable domain reads ETGVTQSPTHLIKTRGQQVTLRCSSQSGHNTVSWYQQALGQGPQFIFQYYREEENGRGNFPPRFSGLQFPNYSSELNVNALELDDSALYLCASSLAGLRYEQYFGPGTRLTVT.

V and J are TRBV9 and TRBJ1-2, with 12 bases aligning to TRBD1. Germline V gene lookup returns CDR1 SGDLS and CDR2 YYNGEE. V lost 4 bases, J lost 3 bases, and 4 bases stayed unmatched. This CDR3 has 15 residues. This CDR3 is CASSPGTGGDYGYTF. For the CDR3, the DNA is TGTGCCAGCAGCCCCGGGACAGGGGGCGACTATGGCTACACCTTC.

The gene calls are TRBV7-9 and TRBJ2-1; maybe TRBD1 (7 bases). Per the germline V gene, CDR1 is SEHNR and CDR2 is FQNEAQ (reference sequence). V dropped 7 bases and J dropped 10 bases, with 20 bases sitting between them. The CDR3 loop spans 14 amino acids. CDR3 residues: CASTDRDSLGEQFF. In DNA, the CDR3 is TGTGCCAGCACTGACAGGGACTCCCTCGGAGAGCAGTTCTTC. The entire variable domain, with the rest obtained from reference TRBV7-9 and TRBJ2-1, is as follows: DTGVSQNPRHKITKRGQNVTFRCDPISEHNRLYWYRQTLGQGPEFLTYFQNEAQLEKSRLLSDRFSAERPKGSFSTLEIQRTEQGDSAMYLCASTDRDSLGEQFFGPGTRLTVL.